This T cell receptor beta chain was retrieved from a study of blood T cell repertoires in COVID-19. Study summary: The United States, Italy and Spain were the sources of the acute and convalescent COVID-19 samples. The analysed material was cDNA or gDNA that came from T cells, B-cell-depleted T cells, or PBMCs.

Sequencing was performed with immunoSEQ multiplex PCR; in TCRdb, only in-frame clones are kept and a portion is missing. The sample has some 220,000 clones; 70% to 90% are singletons. Living in roughly 23 US areas, the participants were between about 18 and 90 years of age. Cohorts were based on clinical histories the participants reported. This clone was seen once. With 4 bases clipped from V and 2 bases from J, the junction kept 4 bases outside the gene matches. The germline gives CDR1 SGDLS, CDR2 YYNGEE. This CDR3 contains 16 residues. The chain recombines TRBV9 with TRBJ2-3; 13 positions match TRBD2. Sequenced material: PBMCs or T cells enriched from blood (not recorded which). The clonotype comes from a woman aged 40 to 50 with acute COVID-19. The CDR3 DNA follows: TGTGCCAGCAGCCCCACTAGCGGGGGGGACACAGATACGCAGTATTTT. Amino acids: CASSPTSGGDTDTQYF. The whole variable domain, remainder taken from reference TRBV9 and TRBJ2-3, is DSGVTQTPKHLITATGQRVTLRCSPRSGDLSVYWYQQSLDQGLQFLIQYYNGEERAKGNILERFSAQQFPDLHSELNLSSLELGDSALYFCASSPTSGGDTDTQYFGPGTRLTVL.